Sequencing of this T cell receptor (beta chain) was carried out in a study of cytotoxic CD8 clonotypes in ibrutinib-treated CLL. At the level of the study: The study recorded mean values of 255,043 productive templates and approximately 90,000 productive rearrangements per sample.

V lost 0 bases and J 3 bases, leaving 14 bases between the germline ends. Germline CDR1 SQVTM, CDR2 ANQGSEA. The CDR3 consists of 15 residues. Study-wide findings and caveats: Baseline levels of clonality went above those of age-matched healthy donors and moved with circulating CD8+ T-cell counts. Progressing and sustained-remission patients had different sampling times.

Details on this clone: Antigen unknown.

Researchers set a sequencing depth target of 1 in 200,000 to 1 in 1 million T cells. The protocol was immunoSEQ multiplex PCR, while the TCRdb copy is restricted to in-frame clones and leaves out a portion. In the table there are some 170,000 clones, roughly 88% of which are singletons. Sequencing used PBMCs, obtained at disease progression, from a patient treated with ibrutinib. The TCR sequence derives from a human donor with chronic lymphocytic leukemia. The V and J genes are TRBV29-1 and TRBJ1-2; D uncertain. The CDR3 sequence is CSVEDQAGRYYGYTF. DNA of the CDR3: TGCAGCGTTGAAGATCAAGCAGGTCGTTACTATGGCTACACCTTC. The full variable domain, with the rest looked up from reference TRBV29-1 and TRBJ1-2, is SAVISQKPSRDICQRGTSLTIQCQVDSQVTMMFWYRQQPGQSLTLIATANQGSEATYESGFVIDKFPISRPNLTFSTLTVSNMSPEDSSIYLCSVEDQAGRYYGYTFGSGTRLTVV.